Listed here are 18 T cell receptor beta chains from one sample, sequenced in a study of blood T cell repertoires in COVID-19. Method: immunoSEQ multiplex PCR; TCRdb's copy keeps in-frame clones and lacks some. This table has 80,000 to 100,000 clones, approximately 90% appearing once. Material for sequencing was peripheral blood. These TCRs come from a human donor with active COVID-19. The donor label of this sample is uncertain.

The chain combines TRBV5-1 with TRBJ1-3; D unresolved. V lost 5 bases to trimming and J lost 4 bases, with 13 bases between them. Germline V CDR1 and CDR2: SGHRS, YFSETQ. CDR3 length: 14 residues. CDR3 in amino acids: CASRTSSEGNTIYF. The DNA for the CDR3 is TGCGCCAGCAGAACCTCCAGCGAAGGAAACACCATATATTTT.

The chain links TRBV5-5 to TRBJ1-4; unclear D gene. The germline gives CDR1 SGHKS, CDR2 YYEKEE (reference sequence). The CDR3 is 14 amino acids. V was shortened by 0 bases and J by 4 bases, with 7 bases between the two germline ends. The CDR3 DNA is TGTGCCAGCAGCTTGGTTCCAGTTAATGAAAAACTGTTTTTT. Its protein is CASSLVPVNEKLFF.

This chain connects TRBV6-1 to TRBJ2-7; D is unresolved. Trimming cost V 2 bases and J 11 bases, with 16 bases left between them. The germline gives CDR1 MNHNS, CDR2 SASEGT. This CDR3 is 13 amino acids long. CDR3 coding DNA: TGTGCCAGCAGTGAAAGCCAACGCTTCTGCGAGTACTTC. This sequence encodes CASSESQRFCEYF.

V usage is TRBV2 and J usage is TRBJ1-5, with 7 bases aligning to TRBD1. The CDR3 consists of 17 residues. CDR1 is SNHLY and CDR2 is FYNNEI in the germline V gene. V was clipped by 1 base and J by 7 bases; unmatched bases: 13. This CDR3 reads CASSEGQGNDVKQPQHF. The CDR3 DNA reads TGTGCCAGCAGTGAAGGACAGGGAAATGATGTTAAACAGCCCCAGCATTTT.

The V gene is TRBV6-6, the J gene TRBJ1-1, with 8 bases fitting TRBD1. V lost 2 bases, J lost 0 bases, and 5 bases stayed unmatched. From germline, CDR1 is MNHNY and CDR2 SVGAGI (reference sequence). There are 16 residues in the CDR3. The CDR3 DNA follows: TGTGCCAGCAGTTACGGGAGACAGGGGTTGAACACTGAAGCTTTCTTT. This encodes CASSYGRQGLNTEAFF.

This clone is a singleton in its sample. CDR3 in DNA: TGTGCCACCCGGACAGGGGGAAGCTCTGGGGCCAACGTCCTGACTTTC. Protein sequence: CATRTGGSSGANVLTF. The chain joins TRBV28 to TRBJ2-6; TRBD1 matches 10 bases. Germline CDR1 MDHEN, CDR2 SYDVKM. J lost 0 bases, V lost 10 bases, and 6 bases had no gene match. This CDR3 has 16 amino acids.

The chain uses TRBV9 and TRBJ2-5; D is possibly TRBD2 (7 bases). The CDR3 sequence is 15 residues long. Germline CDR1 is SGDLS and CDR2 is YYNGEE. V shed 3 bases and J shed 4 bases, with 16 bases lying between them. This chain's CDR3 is CASSADGGALETQYF. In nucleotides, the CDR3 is TGTGCCAGCAGCGCAGATGGGGGGGCCCTAGAGACCCAGTACTTC.

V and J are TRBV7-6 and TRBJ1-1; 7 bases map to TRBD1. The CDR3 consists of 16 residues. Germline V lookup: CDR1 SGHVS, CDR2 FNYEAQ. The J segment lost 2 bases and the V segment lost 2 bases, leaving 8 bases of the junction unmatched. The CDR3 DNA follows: TGTGCCAGCAGCTTAATGGGCTCAGGGGGTAACACTGAAGCTTTCTTT. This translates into CASSLMGSGGNTEAFF.

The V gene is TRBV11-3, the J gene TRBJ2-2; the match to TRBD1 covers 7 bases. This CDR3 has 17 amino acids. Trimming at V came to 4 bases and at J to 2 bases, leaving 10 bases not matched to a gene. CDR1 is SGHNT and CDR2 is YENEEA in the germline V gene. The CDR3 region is CASSSVGGRVNTGELFF. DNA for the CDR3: TGTGCCAGCAGCTCGGTAGGGGGCCGGGTCAACACCGGGGAGCTGTTTTTT.

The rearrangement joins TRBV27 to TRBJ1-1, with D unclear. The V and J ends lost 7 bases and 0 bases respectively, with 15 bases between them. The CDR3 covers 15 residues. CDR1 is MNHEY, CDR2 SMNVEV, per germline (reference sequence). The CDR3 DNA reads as TGTGCCAGCACCCCTTGGCTGATTATGAACACTGAAGCTTTCTTT. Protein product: CASTPWLIMNTEAFF.

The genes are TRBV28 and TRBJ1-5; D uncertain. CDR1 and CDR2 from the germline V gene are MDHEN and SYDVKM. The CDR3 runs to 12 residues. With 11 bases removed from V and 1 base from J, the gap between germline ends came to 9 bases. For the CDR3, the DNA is TGTGCCGGAGCATCCAGCAATCAGCCCCAGCATTTT. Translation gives CAGASSNQPQHF.

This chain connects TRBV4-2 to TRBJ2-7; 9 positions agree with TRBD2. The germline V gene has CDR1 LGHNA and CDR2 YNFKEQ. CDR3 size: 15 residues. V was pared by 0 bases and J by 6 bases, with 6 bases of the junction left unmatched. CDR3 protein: CASSQDLGTSSEQYF. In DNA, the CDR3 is TGTGCCAGCAGCCAAGATCTTGGGACTAGCTCCGAGCAGTACTTC.

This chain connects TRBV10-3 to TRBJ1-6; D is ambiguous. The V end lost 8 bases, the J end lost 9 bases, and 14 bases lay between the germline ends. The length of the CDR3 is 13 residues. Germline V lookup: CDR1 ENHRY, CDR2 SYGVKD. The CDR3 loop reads CAIGLDQSSPLHF. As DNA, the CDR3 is TGTGCCATCGGACTGGACCAGTCTTCACCCCTCCACTTT.

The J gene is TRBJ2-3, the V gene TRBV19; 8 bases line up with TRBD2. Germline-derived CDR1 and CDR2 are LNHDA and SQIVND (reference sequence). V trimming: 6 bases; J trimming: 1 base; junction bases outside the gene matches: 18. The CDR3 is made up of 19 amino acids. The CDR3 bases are TGTGCCAGTAGCCTGCGGGGTGGGTTTGAGCGGGGGCGCACAGATACGCAGTATTTT. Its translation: CASSLRGGFERGRTDTQYF. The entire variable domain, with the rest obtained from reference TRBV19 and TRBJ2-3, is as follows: DGGITQSPKYLFRKEGQNVTLSCEQNLNHDAMYWYRQDPGQGLRLIYYSQIVNDFQKGDIAEGYSVSREKKESFPLTVTSAQKNPTAFYLCASSLRGGFERGRTDTQYFGPGTRLTVL.

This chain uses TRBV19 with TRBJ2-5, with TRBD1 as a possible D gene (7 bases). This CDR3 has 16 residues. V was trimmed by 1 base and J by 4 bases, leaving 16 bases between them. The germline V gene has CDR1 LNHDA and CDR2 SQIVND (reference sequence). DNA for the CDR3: TGTGCCAGTAGTATAGTGGCGGGACAGAGAGCAGAGACCCAGTACTTC. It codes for CASSIVAGQRAETQYF.

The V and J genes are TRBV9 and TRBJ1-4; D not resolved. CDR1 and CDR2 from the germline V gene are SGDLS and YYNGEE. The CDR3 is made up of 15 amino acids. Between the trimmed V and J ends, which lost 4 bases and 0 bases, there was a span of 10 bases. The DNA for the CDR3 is TGTGCCAGCAGCCAGACGGGTGCAACTAATGAAAAACTGTTTTTT. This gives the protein CASSQTGATNEKLFF.

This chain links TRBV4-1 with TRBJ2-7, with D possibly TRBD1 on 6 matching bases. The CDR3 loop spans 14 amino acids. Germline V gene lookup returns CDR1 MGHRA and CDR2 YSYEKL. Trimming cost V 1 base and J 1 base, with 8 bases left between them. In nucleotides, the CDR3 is TGCGCCAGCAGCCAAGGACAGGAATCCTACGAGCAGTACTTC. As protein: CASSQGQESYEQYF.

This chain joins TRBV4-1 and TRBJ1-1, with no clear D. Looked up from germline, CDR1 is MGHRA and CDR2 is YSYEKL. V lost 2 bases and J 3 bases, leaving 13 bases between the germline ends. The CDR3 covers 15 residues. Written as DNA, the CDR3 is TGCGCCAGCAGCCAAAAAGAGCGAGCGGACACTGAAGCTTTCTTT. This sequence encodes CASSQKERADTEAFF.